This T cell receptor beta chain comes out of a study of cytomegalovirus exposure and HLA in healthy donors. Study summary: HLA-typed donors were the source of approximately 86 million unique TCRs held in an early data release. Regarding the study as a whole: Certain sequence variants were highly shared and formed a cluster, and this cluster was likely a sequencing artifact. HLA-A and HLA-B allele assignments for most subjects were reportedly predicted accurately using TCR beta sequences. An Asian-associated ancestry cluster reportedly showed fewer N-insertions than the roughly 670-donor mean in a later analysis.

Regarding this clone: What it recognizes is unknown.

PCR primers comprised 60 Vbeta and 13 Jbeta primers. Only in-frame clones appear in the TCRdb table, and some are missing; sequencing was by immunoSEQ multiplex PCR. This table holds 50,000 to 65,000 clones, roughly 71% found once. The sequencing sample was made of PBMCs. The clonotype originates from a man over 45 in good health and CMV-seropositive.

This CDR3 reads CASSVDPTSARETQYF. In DNA, the CDR3 is TGTGCCAGCAGCGTAGACCCGACTAGCGCAAGGGAGACCCAGTACTTC. The chain employs TRBV9 and TRBJ2-5, with 8 bases that match TRBD2. The CDR3 contains 16 residues. Unmatched junction bases numbered 9, after V lost 0 bases and J lost 5 bases. The germline V gene has CDR1 SGDLS and CDR2 YYNGEE.